The next 27 T cell receptor beta chains were all read from a single sample in a study of Ad26.COV2.S vaccination and SARS-CoV-2 variants. Produced via immunoSEQ multiplex PCR; TCRdb's table is partial and in-frame only. In the table there are 350,000 to 450,000 clones, about nine tenths of which are singletons. Stated treatment: approximately 18 received Ad26.COV2.S at low or high dose, single or two shots; 5 received placebo; per-sample allocation not given. Repertoires come from day 63 after the first vaccine or placebo injection. The sequenced sample was peripheral blood, obtained in a trial of Ad26.COV2.S vaccine versus placebo. These TCRs come from a person aged 18-65 years who received the Ad26.COV2.S COVID-19 vaccine or a placebo.

The genes are TRBV4-1 and TRBJ2-7; 8 bases are a match to TRBD2. There are 16 residues in the CDR3. Germline V gives CDR1 MGHRA, CDR2 YSYEKL. The V gene end was trimmed by 4 bases and the J gene end by 4 bases; junction bases not matched to a gene: 12. The DNA of the CDR3 is TGCGCCAGCAGCCCCCATCGACGGGAGGGGTTTTACGAGCAGTACTTC. It is translated as CASSPHRREGFYEQYF.

The chain links TRBV10-3 to TRBJ1-3, with a tentative D call TRBD1 (5 bases). This CDR3 has 15 residues. V lost 3 bases and J lost 1, with 10 bases in between. Germline V gives CDR1 ENHRY, CDR2 SYGVKD. CDR3 protein: CAISDSQGSGNTIYF. CDR3 DNA: TGTGCCATCAGTGATTCGCAGGGATCTGGAAACACCATATATTTT.

The rearrangement uses TRBV3-1 (or the pseudogene TRBV3-2) and TRBJ2-2; maybe TRBD2 (6 bases). Between the trimmed V and J ends, which lost 5 bases and 3 bases, there was a span of 22 bases. This CDR3 comprises 18 residues. The V gene's germline CDR1 is LGHDT and CDR2 YNNKEL (reference sequence). CDR3 sequence reads: CASSFSTRRARDTGELFF. CDR3 nucleotides: TGTGCCAGCAGCTTTTCGACGCGGAGGGCCAGGGACACCGGGGAGCTGTTTTTT.

The CDR3 is CASSPSRGQGGYTF. CDR3 bases: TGTGCCAGCAGTCCCTCCAGGGGACAGGGAGGCTACACCTTC. This rearrangement joins TRBV28 to TRBJ1-2, with 9 bases fitting TRBD1. Germline-derived CDR1 and CDR2 are MDHEN and SYDVKM. The J segment lost 8 bases and the V segment lost 5 bases, leaving 9 bases of the junction unmatched. The CDR3 sequence is 14 residues long.

The chain employs TRBV27 and TRBJ1-5; 7 bases agree with TRBD1. Trimming cost V 7 bases and J 2 bases; bases outside gene matches: 8. There are 15 residues in the CDR3. The V gene's germline CDR1 is MNHEY and CDR2 SMNVEV (reference sequence). The CDR3 sequence is CASINGQDGNQPQHF. Written as DNA, the CDR3 is TGTGCCAGCATTAATGGACAGGACGGCAATCAGCCCCAGCATTTT.

This sequence joins TRBV15 and TRBJ1-2, with D perhaps TRBD1 (5 bases). Germline V gene lookup returns CDR1 LNHNV and CDR2 YYDKDF (reference sequence). This CDR3 has 13 amino acids. V was cut by 4 bases and J by 4 bases, with 10 bases left in between. CDR3 sequence (DNA): TGTGCCACCAGCACCGACAGCCTCTATGGCTACACCTTC. Translating it yields CATSTDSLYGYTF.

The chain has TRBV30 and TRBJ1-5; D gene ambiguous. Germline V gene sequence: CDR1 GTSNPN, CDR2 SVGIG (reference sequence). The CDR3 runs to 15 residues. V dropped 5 bases and J dropped 0 bases, with 14 bases sitting between them. CDR3 loop: CAWGGEDYSNQPQHF. CDR3 DNA sequence: TGTGCCTGGGGAGGCGAGGATTATAGCAATCAGCCCCAGCATTTT.

J is TRBJ2-7 and V is TRBV7-3; 10 bases line up with TRBD2. The CDR3 has 14 amino acids. The V and J ends lost 5 bases and 7 bases, in that order; junction bases with no gene match: 8. Germline V gene sequence: CDR1 SGHTA, CDR2 FQGTGA. CDR3 in amino acids: CASSNLAGVGEQYF. The CDR3 region has the DNA TGTGCCAGCAGCAACCTAGCGGGAGTCGGTGAGCAGTACTTC.

As for this clone: At one end, the junction sequence differs from germline, possibly due to a read error. The gene calls are TRBV7-7 and TRBJ2-1; D is unclear. There are 13 residues in the CDR3. Germline CDR1 and CDR2: SSHAT and FNYEAQ (reference sequence). This chain's CDR3 is CASSLALNNEQFF. DNA of the CDR3: TGTGCTAGCAGCTTAGCCCTTAACAATGAGCAGTTCTTC.

This rearrangement joins TRBV9 to TRBJ2-4; 7 nucleotides match TRBD2. Per germline, CDR1 SGDLS and CDR2 YYNGEE. This CDR3 spans 16 amino acids. V shed 4 bases, J shed 6 bases, and the junction held 13 bases outside the gene matches. The CDR3 protein is CASSPPGGGHINIQYF. In nucleotides, the CDR3 is TGTGCCAGCAGCCCTCCGGGGGGTGGGCACATAAACATTCAGTACTTC.

The chain recombines TRBV6-4 with TRBJ1-5; TRBD1 might be the D (5 bases). V shed 3 bases and J shed 2 bases, with 14 bases lying between them. This CDR3 comprises 16 residues. From germline, CDR1 is MRHNA and CDR2 SNTAGT. The CDR3, as DNA: TGTGCCAGCAGTGAAACGGCAGGGTTTGGCAATCAGCCCCAGCATTTT. Translation gives CASSETAGFGNQPQHF.

The chain recombines TRBV6-4 with TRBJ1-1, with D unresolved. Trimming cost V 3 bases and J 0 bases, with 8 bases left between them. CDR1 is MRHNA and CDR2 is SNTAGT in the germline V gene. This CDR3 contains 14 residues. CDR3 DNA sequence: TGTGCCAGCAGTGAAGGACTGATGAACACTGAAGCTTTCTTT. As protein: CASSEGLMNTEAFF.

The rearrangement links TRBV18 to TRBJ2-7; D unresolved. This CDR3 has 13 residues. V shed 3 bases and J shed 5 bases, with 11 bases lying between them. Per the germline V gene, CDR1 is KGHSH and CDR2 is LQKENI. CDR3: CASSPSKYHEQYF. In DNA form, the CDR3 reads TGTGCCAGCTCACCCTCTAAGTACCACGAGCAGTACTTC.

The J gene is TRBJ1-4, the V gene TRBV6-5; no clear D. CDR3 size: 13 residues. V lost 4 bases, J lost 2 bases, and 5 bases lay in between. Germline CDR1 is MNHEY and CDR2 is SVGAGI. For the CDR3, the DNA is TGTGCCAGCAGTTGGTCTACTAATGAAAAACTGTTTTTT. As protein: CASSWSTNEKLFF.

The chain recombines TRBV11-3 with TRBJ2-1; 7 nucleotides agree with TRBD2. The CDR3 totals 13 residues. The germline V gene has CDR1 SGHNT and CDR2 YENEEA. V was clipped by 1 base and J by 7 bases; unmatched bases: 1. CDR3 nucleotide sequence: TGTGCCAGCAGCTTAGTGCGGGGGAATGAGCAGTTCTTC. Translated: CASSLVRGNEQFF. Based on the CDR3 plus reference TRBV11-3 and TRBJ2-1, the full variable domain is EAGVVQSPRYKIIEKKQPVAFWCNPISGHNTLYWYLQNLGQGPELLIRYENEEAVDDSQLPKDRFSAERLKGVDSTLKIQPAELGDSAVYLCASSLVRGNEQFFGPGTRLTVL.

The rearrangement uses TRBV9 and TRBJ1-1; 8 nucleotides match TRBD1. The CDR3 covers 19 residues. The V and J ends lost 1 base and 0 bases, in that order; junction bases with no gene match: 14. The germline CDR1 and CDR2 sequences are SGDLS and YYNGEE. The CDR3 DNA reads as TGTGCCAGCAGCGTAATGGGCATGACAGGGGTGGAAATGAACACTGAAGCTTTCTTT. This codes for CASSVMGMTGVEMNTEAFF.

V is TRBV18 and J is TRBJ1-1; no clear D gene. The CDR3 length is 13 residues. The germline CDR1 and CDR2 sequences are KGHSH and LQKENI. The V gene lost 5 bases and the J gene lost 0 bases, with 7 bases spanning the gap. CDR3 bases: TGTGCCAGCTCAGGAGACATGAACACTGAAGCTTTCTTT. Translated: CASSGDMNTEAFF.

This rearrangement joins TRBV5-1 to TRBJ1-2, with D unclear. The V end lost 4 bases, the J end lost 4 bases, and 8 bases lay between the germline ends. This CDR3 has 12 residues. Per the germline V gene, CDR1 is SGHRS and CDR2 is YFSETQ. CDR3 bases: TGCGCCAGCAGCCCAGACACCTATGGCTACACCTTC. Its protein is CASSPDTYGYTF.

The chain couples TRBV2 to TRBJ2-1, with D perhaps TRBD2 (6 bases). From germline, CDR1 is SNHLY and CDR2 FYNNEI. The CDR3 loop spans 15 amino acids. V lost 3 bases and J 0 bases, leaving 9 bases between the germline ends. DNA for the CDR3: TGTGCCAGCAGTGAGACGCGGGGCTCCTACAATGAGCAGTTCTTC. It yields the protein CASSETRGSYNEQFF. Complete variable domain (other parts from reference TRBV2 and TRBJ2-1): EPEVTQTPSHQVTQMGQEVILRCVPISNHLYFYWYRQILGQKVEFLVSFYNNEISEKSEIFDDQFSVERPDGSNFTLKIRSTKLEDSAMYFCASSETRGSYNEQFFGPGTRLTVL.

The genes are TRBV4-1 and TRBJ1-4, with D perhaps matching TRBD1 (6 bases). In germline, CDR1 is MGHRA, CDR2 YSYEKL. V was cut by 5 bases and J by 8 bases, with 12 bases left in between. The length of the CDR3 is 13 residues. CDR3 loop: CASSYRVGEKLFF. DNA of the CDR3: TGCGCCAGCAGCTACAGGGTCGGGGAAAAACTGTTTTTT.

V is TRBV11-1 and J is TRBJ2-5; 11 bases line up with TRBD2. The CDR3 loop spans 14 amino acids. CDR1 is SGHAT, CDR2 FQDESV, per germline (reference sequence). The ends lost 5 bases at V and 3 bases at J; junction bases unmatched: 2. The CDR3: CASSTSGSKETQYF. The CDR3 DNA is TGTGCCAGCAGCACTAGCGGGAGTAAAGAGACCCAGTACTTC.

This sequence joins TRBV7-2 and TRBJ1-5; D possibly corresponds to TRBD1 (6 bases). The V end was cut by 3 bases, the J end by 0 bases, with 9 bases between. The CDR3 has 15 residues. Germline values: CDR1 SGHTA, CDR2 FQGNSA. CDR3 in DNA: TGTGCCAGCAGCTTTACAGGGACTAGCAATCAGCCCCAGCATTTT. This translates into CASSFTGTSNQPQHF.

CDR3 DNA sequence: TGTGCCAGCAGCTTTAGCGGGAGAGGGAACAATGAGCAGTTCTTC. It codes for CASSFSGRGNNEQFF. The V gene is TRBV3-1 (or the pseudogene TRBV3-2), the J gene TRBJ2-1, with 9 bases aligning to TRBD2. The CDR3 consists of 15 residues. CDR1 is LGHDT and CDR2 is YNNKEL in the germline V gene (reference sequence). J lost 5 bases, V lost 5 bases, and 7 bases had no gene match.

This rearrangement joins TRBV30 to TRBJ1-1; a weak D match, TRBD1 (5 bases). The ends were cut back, 0 bases at V and 8 bases at J, with 10 bases in the middle. This CDR3 has 12 residues. Germline values: CDR1 GTSNPN, CDR2 SVGIG (reference sequence). CDR3 coding DNA: TGTGCCTGGAGTGTCTCGAGGACAGAAGCTTTCTTT. It yields the protein CAWSVSRTEAFF.

The J gene is TRBJ2-7, the V gene TRBV9; TRBD1 might be the D (8 bases). V was pared by 0 bases and J by 8 bases, with 15 bases between. This CDR3 comprises 14 residues. Per the germline V gene, CDR1 is SGDLS and CDR2 is YYNGEE. The CDR3 is CASSVDRGGHQQYF. CDR3 DNA: TGTGCCAGCAGCGTAGACAGGGGGGGTCACCAGCAGTACTTC.

The chain is built from TRBV5-8 and TRBJ2-3, with TRBD2 as a possible D gene (6 bases). The CDR3 sequence is 15 residues long. The V and J ends lost 4 bases and 2 bases respectively, with 14 bases between them. The germline V gene encodes CDR1 SGHTS and CDR2 YDEGEE. The CDR3 DNA follows: TGTGCCAGCAGCGCTAGCGTTCCTCCCACAGATACGCAGTATTTT. Its protein is CASSASVPPTDTQYF.

The count of this clone is one. V gene TRBV9 combines with J gene TRBJ2-7; 9 bases line up with TRBD2. The germline gives CDR1 SGDLS, CDR2 YYNGEE. The CDR3 sequence is 16 residues long. The V gene end was trimmed by 0 bases and the J gene end by 3 bases; junction bases not matched to a gene: 7. CDR3 region: CASSVAPLAGNYEQYF. The CDR3 DNA sequence: TGTGCCAGCAGCGTAGCACCTCTAGCGGGGAACTACGAGCAGTACTTC.